Below, 30 T cell receptor beta chains from the same sample are listed, as sequenced in a study of blood T cell repertoires in COVID-19. Here immunoSEQ multiplex PCR was the method, and the copy in TCRdb shows in-frame clones only, minus some. The table includes about 280,000 clones, approximately 90% detected once. The sample was PBMCs or T cells enriched from blood (not recorded which). The receptors stem from a woman aged 25 to 39 with acute COVID-19.

This chain joins TRBV9 and TRBJ1-6, with D maybe TRBD1 (5 bases). Trimming took 0 bases from V and 11 from J, leaving 9 bases between them. CDR3 length: 13 amino acids. Germline values: CDR1 SGDLS, CDR2 YYNGEE. The DNA for the CDR3 is TGTGCCAGCAGCGTAGAGCAGGGCACACCCCTCCACTTT. It yields the protein CASSVEQGTPLHF.

In its sample, this clone was seen a few times. This chain connects TRBV3-1 (or the pseudogene TRBV3-2) to TRBJ2-1; 14 bases agree with TRBD2. Per the germline V gene, CDR1 is LGHDT and CDR2 is YNNKEL (reference sequence). Trimming cost V 0 bases and J 10 bases; bases outside gene matches: 8. This CDR3 spans 17 amino acids. The CDR3 bases are TGTGCCAGCAGCCAAGATAGGGGGACTAGCGGGAGTAGGGAGCAGTTCTTC. It translates to CASSQDRGTSGSREQFF.

About this clone itself: This CDR3 is also generated by other DNA sequences in the sample. CDR3 coding DNA: TGCGCCAGCAGCTCCGGAGGTTCCACAGATACGCAGTATTTT. This sequence encodes CASSSGGSTDTQYF. The chain uses TRBV5-1 and TRBJ2-3, with D perhaps matching TRBD2 (5 bases). The CDR3 length is 14 residues. Trimming took off 3 bases at V and 2 bases at J, with 10 bases between the two ends. Germline V gene data show CDR1 as SGHRS and CDR2 as YFSETQ.

The rearrangement joins TRBV21-1 to TRBJ1-4; whether TRBD1, the table's D call, matches the DNA was not checked. TRBV21-1 is flagged as a pseudogene. This CDR3 is built from 18 residues. The CDR3 region has the DNA TGTGCCAGCAGCAAAGTGTACTCTCACAGGGCTATTGGTGAAAAACTGTTTTTT. This sequence encodes CASSKVYSHRAIGEKLFF.

The chain is built from TRBV2 and TRBJ1-4; 7 nucleotides align to TRBD1. This CDR3 contains 16 residues. V dropped 6 bases and J dropped 8; count of bases not matched to a gene: 15. Germline V gene sequence: CDR1 SNHLY, CDR2 FYNNEI. In nucleotides, the CDR3 is TGTGCCAGCAGAGACTACTTGACAGGGCTTGAGGAAAAACTGTTTTTT. Translation: CASRDYLTGLEEKLFF.

J is TRBJ2-1 and V is TRBV19; 7 nucleotides align to TRBD2. This CDR3 has 12 amino acids. Germline trimming cut 5 bases from V and 7 bases from J; bases unmatched to any gene: 2. CDR1 and CDR2 from the germline V gene are LNHDA and SQIVND (reference sequence). The CDR3: CASSYGGNEQFF. The CDR3 bases are TGTGCCAGTAGTTACGGGGGGAATGAGCAGTTCTTC.

This clone came up once. The chain joins TRBV28 to TRBJ1-3; no reliable D call. Germline CDR1 MDHEN, CDR2 SYDVKM. The CDR3 contains 17 residues. V lost 1 base and J lost 2, with 15 bases in between. This CDR3 reads CASSLLRVPSTGNTIYF. In DNA, the CDR3 is TGTGCCAGCAGTTTATTGAGGGTCCCTAGCACTGGAAACACCATATATTTT.

The chain recombines TRBV28 with TRBJ2-3, with TRBD2 identical over 10 bases. Per germline, CDR1 MDHEN and CDR2 SYDVKM. The CDR3 is 16 amino acids. V was clipped by 6 bases and J by 5 bases; unmatched bases: 11. CDR3 loop: CASSTPGVAGGDTQYF. The CDR3 bases are TGTGCCAGCAGCACTCCCGGGGTAGCGGGGGGAGATACGCAGTATTTT.

V usage is TRBV10-1 and J usage is TRBJ1-1, with unresolved D. This CDR3 region has 13 residues. V lost 0 bases to trimming and J lost 3 bases, with 5 bases between them. Germline V gene sequence: CDR1 WNHNN, CDR2 SYGVQD (reference sequence). CDR3 loop: CASSESSDTEAFF. For the CDR3, the DNA is TGCGCCAGCAGTGAGTCGTCTGACACTGAAGCTTTCTTT.

The chain joins TRBV5-1 to TRBJ2-7; TRBD1 agrees at 7 bases. Germline CDR1 is SGHRS and CDR2 is YFSETQ. The CDR3 contains 15 residues. V dropped 2 bases and J dropped 6; count of bases not matched to a gene: 11. CDR3 sequence reads: CASSFEGLGGREQYF. DNA for the CDR3: TGCGCCAGCAGCTTTGAGGGGTTAGGGGGCCGCGAGCAGTACTTC.

The CDR3 sequence: CASSLKLTGLGYEQYF. As DNA, the CDR3 is TGTGCCAGCAGCTTAAAGTTAACAGGGCTTGGCTACGAGCAGTACTTC. The chain carries TRBV7-8 and TRBJ2-7, with D maybe TRBD1 (6 bases). This CDR3 has 16 residues. Germline-derived CDR1 and CDR2 are SGHVS and FQNEAQ. The ends were cut back, 2 bases at V and 3 bases at J, with 17 bases in the middle.

This clone showed up just once. The chain uses TRBV7-9 and TRBJ2-2, with 7 nucleotides matching TRBD1. The CDR3 runs 18 residues. Losses at the gene ends were 4 bases for V and 4 bases for J; bases not matched to a gene: 15. The germline CDR1 and CDR2 sequences are SEHNR and FQNEAQ (reference sequence). The CDR3 DNA reads TGTGCCAGCAGCTCAACAGTGCCTCACAGGGGTTTCACCGGGGAGCTGTTTTTT. Translating gives CASSSTVPHRGFTGELFF.

The J gene is TRBJ1-5, the V gene TRBV5-6, with 7 bases fitting TRBD1. Per germline, CDR1 SGHDT and CDR2 YYEEEE. J gave up 9 bases and V 0 bases, and 12 bases lay outside the gene matches. The CDR3 loop spans 16 amino acids. The CDR3 nucleotides are TGTGCCAGCAGCTTGGCGGGGGACAGCGAAGATATGCCCCAGCATTTT. Amino acids: CASSLAGDSEDMPQHF.

The chain joins TRBV9 to TRBJ2-1; D possibly corresponds to TRBD2 (6 bases). V dropped 0 bases and J dropped 7 bases, with 14 bases sitting between them. Looked up from germline, CDR1 is SGDLS and CDR2 is YYNGEE. This CDR3 comprises 15 residues. CDR3 nucleotides: TGTGCCAGCAGCGTAGGTCTGGAGGGTATAAATGAGCAGTTCTTC. It codes for CASSVGLEGINEQFF.

V usage is TRBV11-3 and J usage is TRBJ1-1; D call uncertain. Germline lookup yields CDR1 SGHNT and CDR2 YENEEA. The length of the CDR3 is 13 residues. V was pared by 5 bases and J by 1 base, with 8 bases between. CDR3 nucleotides: TGTGCCAGCAGCCAACAGTGGAACACTGAAGCTTTCTTT. It encodes CASSQQWNTEAFF.

This clone was recorded only once. The rearrangement uses TRBV5-6 and TRBJ2-7, with no clear D. Germline V gene data show CDR1 as SGHDT and CDR2 as YYEEEE. This CDR3 comprises 14 residues. Trimming pared 0 bases from V and 3 bases from J, leaving 10 bases between. The CDR3 is CASSLATLSYEQYF. The CDR3 DNA reads as TGTGCCAGCAGCTTGGCTACCCTTAGCTACGAGCAGTACTTC.

This clone was detected a few times. This chain connects TRBV6-6 to TRBJ2-2; a possible D gene is TRBD1 (6 bases). Trimming removed 5 bases at V and 5 bases at J, with 18 bases between. CDR1 MNHNY and CDR2 SVGAGI come from the germline V gene (reference sequence). This CDR3 comprises 16 residues. The CDR3 DNA reads as TGTGCCAGCAGTCGACCCGACTACCAGGGGACCGGGGAGCTGTTTTTT. Its protein product is CASSRPDYQGTGELFF.

The genes are TRBV5-1 and TRBJ2-1; the match to TRBD2 covers 13 bases. The J segment lost 3 bases and the V segment lost 3 bases, leaving 9 bases of the junction unmatched. This CDR3 contains 18 residues. The germline gives CDR1 SGHRS, CDR2 YFSETQ. The CDR3 DNA is TGCGCCAGCAGCTCTAGACTAGCGGGAGGTTCCTTCTACAATGAGCAGTTCTTC. Protein sequence: CASSSRLAGGSFYNEQFF.

This sequence joins TRBV18 and TRBJ2-3, with D perhaps TRBD1 (5 bases). The CDR3 has 14 amino acids. V lost 0 bases and J lost 5, with 9 bases in between. CDR1 is KGHSH, CDR2 LQKENI, per germline. This CDR3 is CASSPPFREDTQYF. The CDR3 nucleotides read TGTGCCAGCTCACCACCGTTCAGGGAAGATACGCAGTATTTT. Filled out from reference TRBV18 and TRBJ2-3, the complete variable domain reads NAGVMQNPRHLVRRRGQEARLRCSPMKGHSHVYWYRQLPEEGLKFMVYLQKENIIDESGMPKERFSAEFPKEGPSILRIQQVVRGDSAAYFCASSPPFREDTQYFGPGTRLTVL.

This chain joins TRBV19 and TRBJ1-4, with D possibly matching TRBD1 (5 bases). Trimming removed 5 bases from V and 1 base from J, with 8 bases in between. This CDR3 is 14 amino acids long. Germline V gene lookup returns CDR1 LNHDA and CDR2 SQIVND (reference sequence). The CDR3 protein is CASSLGGTNEKLFF. In nucleotides, the CDR3 is TGTGCCAGTAGTTTGGGGGGAACTAATGAAAAACTGTTTTTT.

The chain has TRBV6-2 or TRBV6-3 and TRBJ2-4; D perhaps matches TRBD2 (6 bases). CDR3 size: 16 residues. The V gene's germline CDR1 is MNHEY and CDR2 SVGEGT. V was pared by 0 bases and J by 2 bases, with 11 bases between. CDR3 sequence (DNA): TGTGCCAGCAGTTACTCGACTAGTAGGACCAAAAACATTCAGTACTTC. Its translation is CASSYSTSRTKNIQYF.

This clone has only one observation. The rearrangement links TRBV28 to TRBJ2-4; TRBD2 matches 7 bases. This CDR3 is built from 15 residues. Per germline, CDR1 MDHEN and CDR2 SYDVKM. The V and J ends lost 6 bases and 0 bases, in that order; junction bases with no gene match: 5. Here the CDR3 DNA reads TGTGCCAGCAGGCCGGGACTACCAGCCAAAAACATTCAGTACTTC. Protein sequence: CASRPGLPAKNIQYF. The entire variable domain, with the rest obtained from reference TRBV28 and TRBJ2-4, is as follows: DVKVTQSSRYLVKRTGEKVFLECVQDMDHENMFWYRQDPGLGLRLIYFSYDVKMKEKGDIPEGYSVSREKKERFSLILESASTNQTSMYLCASRPGLPAKNIQYFGAGTRLSVL.

The chain carries TRBV5-6 and TRBJ1-5, with D possibly TRBD1 on 6 matching bases. The CDR3 has 15 amino acids. Trimming cost V 1 base and J 4 bases, with 12 bases left between them. CDR1 SGHDT and CDR2 YYEEEE come from the germline V gene. CDR3 protein: CASSLNRVGNQPQHF. The DNA of the CDR3 is TGTGCCAGCAGCTTGAACAGGGTGGGAAATCAGCCCCAGCATTTT. Complete variable domain (other parts from reference TRBV5-6 and TRBJ1-5): DAGVTQSPTHLIKTRGQQVTLRCSPKSGHDTVSWYQQALGQGPQFIFQYYEEEERQRGNFPDRFSGHQFPNYSSELNVNALLLGDSALYLCASSLNRVGNQPQHFGDGTRLSIL.

The chain joins TRBV11-2 to TRBJ1-2; tentative D call: TRBD1 (6 bases). The germline CDR1 and CDR2 sequences are SGHAT and FQNNGV. The CDR3 runs 16 residues. The V and J ends lost 0 bases and 4 bases respectively, with 15 bases between them. CDR3 residues: CASSLDRRQGTYGYTF. The CDR3 DNA sequence: TGTGCCAGCAGCTTAGATCGTAGGCAGGGGACCTATGGCTACACCTTC. The whole variable domain, filled in from reference TRBV11-2 and TRBJ1-2, reads EAGVAQSPRYKIIEKRQSVAFWCNPISGHATLYWYQQILGQGPKLLIQFQNNGVVDDSQLPKDRFSAERLKGVDSTLKIQPAKLEDSAVYLCASSLDRRQGTYGYTFGSGTRLTVV.

The chain recombines TRBV7-9 with TRBJ2-2, with 8 positions matching TRBD2. CDR1 is SEHNR, CDR2 FQNEAQ, per germline (reference sequence). The CDR3 consists of 13 residues. Trimming cost V 4 bases and J 6 bases; bases outside gene matches: 1. The CDR3 coding sequence is TGTGCCAGCAGCTCAGCGGGAGCCGGGGAGCTGTTTTTT. Protein: CASSSAGAGELFF.

The chain links TRBV12-2 to TRBJ2-5; the table's TRBD1 call for D was not verified on the DNA. TRBV12-2 is deemed a pseudogene. This CDR3 is built from 12 residues. This CDR3 reads CASRLAAGNTYF. The CDR3 DNA reads as TGTGCAAGTCGCTTAGCAGCAGGGAATACGTACTTC.

This clone was counted once. The chain is built from TRBV28 and TRBJ2-3, with D unresolved. V was clipped by 5 bases and J by 4 bases, with 13 bases between them. Germline V gene data show CDR1 as MDHEN and CDR2 as SYDVKM. The CDR3 consists of 14 residues. CDR3 residues: CASSPQSVADTQYF. The CDR3 DNA reads TGTGCCAGCAGTCCTCAATCAGTGGCAGATACGCAGTATTTT.

This clone was observed a handful of times. V and J are TRBV11-1 and TRBJ2-4; D perhaps matches TRBD1 (6 bases). Germline CDR1 is SGHAT and CDR2 is FQDESV (reference sequence). The CDR3 covers 13 residues. The V end was cut by 2 bases, the J end by 6 bases, with 8 bases between. This chain's CDR3 is CASSLQQGNIQYF. The CDR3 DNA is TGTGCCAGCAGCTTACAACAGGGAAACATTCAGTACTTC.

The gene calls are TRBV2 and TRBJ1-5, with unresolved D. Germline V gives CDR1 SNHLY, CDR2 FYNNEI. This CDR3 is 15 amino acids long. V lost 6 bases, J lost 2 bases, and 14 bases lay in between. DNA for the CDR3: TGTGCCAGCAGCGGTGACTCCGGGGGCAATCAGCCCCAGCATTTT. Protein sequence: CASSGDSGGNQPQHF.

The V and J genes are TRBV2 and TRBJ2-7; 14 positions agree with TRBD2. The V gene end was trimmed by 5 bases and the J gene end by 7 bases; junction bases not matched to a gene: 7. CDR3 length: 15 amino acids. Germline V lookup: CDR1 SNHLY, CDR2 FYNNEI. The CDR3 protein is CASSSTSGRASEQYF. The CDR3 bases are TGTGCCAGCAGTTCGACTAGCGGGAGGGCATCTGAGCAGTACTTC.